This T cell receptor beta chain was identified during a study of chemoradiotherapy in HPV16-positive cancers. Study information: Candidate HPV-specific T-cell clones and common TCR motifs came from functional assays in a couple of HPV16-positive patients. Study-wide results and caveats: During treatment, candidate HPV-specific clones and E7-related motifs expanded in tumor.

The assay was immunoSEQ multiplex PCR, and TCRdb's table has in-frame clones only and misses some. Here the sample spans 10,000 to 15,000 clones, 76% being singletons. Turning to this clone: Its antigen is currently unknown.

Germline V gives CDR1 SGHVS, CDR2 FQNEAQ. Trimming left V 3 bases short and J 3 bases short, with 11 bases between. This CDR3 is built from 14 residues. Specimen collection occurred from a patient who underwent chemoradiotherapy. V gene TRBV7-8 combines with J gene TRBJ1-2; a weak D match, TRBD1 (6 bases). This receptor was taken from a human donor with HPV-associated anogenital cancer. The CDR3 nucleotides read TGTGCCAGCAGCTTTCGACAGGTCGACTATGGCTACACCTTC. Amino acid sequence: CASSFRQVDYGYTF.